Sequencing of this T cell receptor (beta chain) was carried out in a study of early T cells in non-severe SARS-CoV-2 infection. Many counts were recorded for this clonotype. Per germline, CDR1 SGDLS and CDR2 YYNGEE. Trimming cost V 2 bases and J 4 bases, with 10 bases left between them. The CDR3 extends over 14 amino acids. TCRdb called the 5' RACE reads again in MiXCR, with one record for every CDR3 protein. The sample contains 35,000 to 40,000 distinct CDR3 sequences, roughly 6.2% of which appear only once. The sample consisted of whole blood. The TCR originated in an adult who was a healthcare worker with PCR-confirmed SARS-CoV-2 infection or an uninfected control (not recorded which). The chain links TRBV9 to TRBJ2-1; D is perhaps TRBD2 (5 bases). The chain's CDR3 is CASSVEGAYNEQFF. CDR3 nucleotides: TGTGCCAGCAGCGTCGAGGGCGCGTACAATGAGCAGTTCTTC.